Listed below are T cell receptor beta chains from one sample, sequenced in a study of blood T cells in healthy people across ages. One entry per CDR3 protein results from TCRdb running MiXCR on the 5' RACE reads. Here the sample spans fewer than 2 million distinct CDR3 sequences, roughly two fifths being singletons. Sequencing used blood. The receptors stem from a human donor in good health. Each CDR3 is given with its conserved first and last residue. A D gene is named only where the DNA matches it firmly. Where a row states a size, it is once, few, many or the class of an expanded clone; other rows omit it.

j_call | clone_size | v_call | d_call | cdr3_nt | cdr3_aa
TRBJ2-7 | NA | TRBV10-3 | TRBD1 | TGTGCCATCAGGGAGGACAGGGGATACGAGCAGTACTTC | CAIREDRGYEQYF
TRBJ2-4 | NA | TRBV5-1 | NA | TGCGCCGGCAGCTTGGAAGTAGCCAAAAACATTCAGTACTTC | CAGSLEVAKNIQYF
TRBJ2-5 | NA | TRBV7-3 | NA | TGTGCCAGCAGCACGGCACCCCAAGAGACCCAGTACTTC | CASSTAPQETQYF
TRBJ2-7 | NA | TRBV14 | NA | TGTGCCAGCAGCCAGATTTGGGGGGACCACGAGCAGTACTTC | CASSQIWGDHEQYF
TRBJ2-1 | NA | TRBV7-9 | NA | TGTGCCAGCAGTTTGGGGGACGGGGTATCCTACAATGAGCAGTTCTTC | CASSLGDGVSYNEQFF
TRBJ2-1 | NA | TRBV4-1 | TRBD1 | TGCGCCAGCAGCCAATCCCGCCCGGGACAGGGGGCCGGGGAGCAGTTCTTC | CASSQSRPGQGAGEQFF
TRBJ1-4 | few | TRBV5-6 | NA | TGTGCCAGCAGCTCTGGGACCGCCCAAAGGGGTGAAAAACTGTTTTTT | CASSSGTAQRGEKLFF
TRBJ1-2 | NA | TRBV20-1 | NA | TGCAGTGCTAGAGCGTATGAAAACTATGGCTACACCTTC | CSARAYENYGYTF
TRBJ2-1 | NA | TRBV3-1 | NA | TGTGCCAGCAGCCAAGGAGGGTCGGGGTATGAGCAGTTCTTC | CASSQGGSGYEQFF
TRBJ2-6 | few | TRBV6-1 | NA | TGTGCCAGCAGTGAAGGGTCGGGGACTGGGGCCAACGTCCTGACTTTC | CASSEGSGTGANVLTF
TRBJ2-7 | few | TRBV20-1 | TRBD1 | TGCAGTGCTAGAGATGCGGGACAGGCGATCTACGAGCAGTACTTC | CSARDAGQAIYEQYF
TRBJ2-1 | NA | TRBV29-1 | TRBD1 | TGCAGCGTTAGGACAGGGGGCTTTGAGCAGTTCTTC | CSVRTGGFEQFF
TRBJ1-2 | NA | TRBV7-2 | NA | TGTGCCAGCAGCATGACACCTTATGGCTACACCTTC | CASSMTPYGYTF
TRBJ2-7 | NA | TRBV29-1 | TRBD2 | TGCTGCGTGCGGGGGAACAGTAAGGACGAGCAGTACTTC | CCVRGNSKDEQYF
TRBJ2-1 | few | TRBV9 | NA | TGTGCCAGCAGCGTAGTTAACGGTGAGCAGTTCTTC | CASSVVNGEQFF
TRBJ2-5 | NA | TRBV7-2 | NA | TGTGCCAGCAGCTCACACAGGGTATCTCAGGAGCCCCAGTACTTC | CASSSHRVSQEPQYF
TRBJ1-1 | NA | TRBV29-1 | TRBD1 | TGCAGCGCATCCTCGACAGGGGCGAACACTGAAGCTTTCTTT | CSASSTGANTEAFF
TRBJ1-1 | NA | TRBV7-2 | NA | TGTGCCAGCAGCTTAGGGAGAGGGAGGACTGAAGCTTTCTTT | CASSLGRGRTEAFF
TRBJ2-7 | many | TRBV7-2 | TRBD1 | TGTGCCAGCAGCTCAGGGACAGGGGGCGAGCAGTACTTC | CASSSGTGGEQYF
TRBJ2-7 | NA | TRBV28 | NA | TGTGCCAGCAGTTCCGAAACCAGACCCTACGGGCAGTACTTC | CASSSETRPYGQYF
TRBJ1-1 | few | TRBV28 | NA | TGTGCCAGCAGTTTAACCCCGGGGAGGGAGGGGTATACTGAAGCTTTCTTT | CASSLTPGREGYTEAFF
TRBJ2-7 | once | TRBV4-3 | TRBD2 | TGCGCCAGCAGCTCCCATAGCGGGGGGGCCTATGAGCAGTACTTC | CASSSHSGGAYEQYF
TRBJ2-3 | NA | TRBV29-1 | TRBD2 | TGCAGCGCTGACCGGGACTACTACACAGATACGCAGTATTTT | CSADRDYYTDTQYF
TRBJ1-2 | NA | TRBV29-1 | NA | TGCAGCGTTGAGGAATCCTATGGCTACACCTTC | CSVEESYGYTF
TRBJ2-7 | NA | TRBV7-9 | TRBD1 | TGTGCCAGCAGCCCCACCGAGGGGGCATCCACCTACGAGCAGTACTTC | CASSPTEGASTYEQYF
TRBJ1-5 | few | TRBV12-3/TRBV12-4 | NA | TGTGCCAGCAGCCCCGGTGTGACCCAGCATTTT | CASSPGVTQHF
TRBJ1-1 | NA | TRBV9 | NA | TGTGCCAGCAGCGTAGATATAATGAACACTGAAGCTTTCTTT | CASSVDIMNTEAFF
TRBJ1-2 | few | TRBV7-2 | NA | TGTGCCAGCAGTTACTTCAAAGGGGATGGCTACACCTTC | CASSYFKGDGYTF
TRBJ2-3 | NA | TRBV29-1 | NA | TGCAGCGTTGAAGTTTCCCGGGGGGCAGGAGATACGCAGTATTTT | CSVEVSRGAGDTQYF
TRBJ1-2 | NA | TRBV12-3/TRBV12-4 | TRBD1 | TGTGCCAGCAGTTTGAACTTTGGACAGGCCGGATACTATGGCTACACCTTC | CASSLNFGQAGYYGYTF
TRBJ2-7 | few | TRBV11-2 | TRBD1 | TGTGCCAGCAGCTTCCGCCGGGACAGGGTAGGAGAGCAGTACTTC | CASSFRRDRVGEQYF
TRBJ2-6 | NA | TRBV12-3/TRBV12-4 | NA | TGTGCCAGCAGTTACCGGGCCGTGGGAACTGGGGCCAACGTCCTGACTTTC | CASSYRAVGTGANVLTF
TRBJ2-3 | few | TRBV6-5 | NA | TGTGCCAGCAGAGGGCAGGTCAGCACAGATACGCAGTATTTT | CASRGQVSTDTQYF
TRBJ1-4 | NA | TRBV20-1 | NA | TGCAGTGCTAGAGATCCCCTGCAGGGTTCGGGAGAAAAACTGTTTTTT | CSARDPLQGSGEKLFF
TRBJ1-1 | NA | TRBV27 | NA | TGTGCCAGCAGTTTGCTGGGGGGCCTGGGAGCTTTCTTT | CASSLLGGLGAFF
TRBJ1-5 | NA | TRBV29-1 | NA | TGCAGCGCCAGTAGAGGGGGGAAAGATCAGCCCCAGCATTTT | CSASRGGKDQPQHF
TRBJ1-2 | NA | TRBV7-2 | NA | TGTGCCAGCAGCTTAGACACAGCGGTCTATGGCTACACCTTC | CASSLDTAVYGYTF
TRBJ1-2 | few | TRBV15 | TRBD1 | TGTGCCACCAGCAGAGTTAATTACGGGACAGGAGACTTCTTCTATGGCTACACCTTC | CATSRVNYGTGDFFYGYTF
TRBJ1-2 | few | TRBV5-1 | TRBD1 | TGCGCCAGCAGCTTACCAGGGGGAGGTGGCTACACCTTC | CASSLPGGGGYTF
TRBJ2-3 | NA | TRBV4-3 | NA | TGCGCCAGCAGCCTCAAAGGATCAAGGGGAAGCACAGATACGCAGTATTTT | CASSLKGSRGSTDTQYF
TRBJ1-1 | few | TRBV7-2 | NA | TGTGCCAGCAGCTTAGCGAGCAGGGAGAACACTGAAGCTTTCTTT | CASSLASRENTEAFF
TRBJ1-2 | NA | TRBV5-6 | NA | TGTGCCAGCAGCCTAGTAATAACCCAAAGAGACTACACCTTC | CASSLVITQRDYTF
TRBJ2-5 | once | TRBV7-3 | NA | TGTGCCAGCAGCTCTCCAGGGGAGGAGGAGACCCAGTACTTC | CASSSPGEEETQYF
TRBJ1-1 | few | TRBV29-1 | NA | TGCAGCGCGGACACTGAAGCTTTCTTT | CSADTEAFF
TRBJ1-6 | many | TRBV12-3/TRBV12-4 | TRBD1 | TGTGCCAGCAGTTCTCTGGGGGACAGGGGCTCACCCCTCCACTTT | CASSSLGDRGSPLHF
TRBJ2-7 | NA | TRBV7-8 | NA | TGTGCCGGCAGCTTTTTAACCTACGAGCAGTACTTC | CAGSFLTYEQYF
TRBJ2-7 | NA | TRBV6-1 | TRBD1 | TGTGCCAGCAAGCGACAGGGGAAGACTTTGTACGAGCAGTACTTC | CASKRQGKTLYEQYF